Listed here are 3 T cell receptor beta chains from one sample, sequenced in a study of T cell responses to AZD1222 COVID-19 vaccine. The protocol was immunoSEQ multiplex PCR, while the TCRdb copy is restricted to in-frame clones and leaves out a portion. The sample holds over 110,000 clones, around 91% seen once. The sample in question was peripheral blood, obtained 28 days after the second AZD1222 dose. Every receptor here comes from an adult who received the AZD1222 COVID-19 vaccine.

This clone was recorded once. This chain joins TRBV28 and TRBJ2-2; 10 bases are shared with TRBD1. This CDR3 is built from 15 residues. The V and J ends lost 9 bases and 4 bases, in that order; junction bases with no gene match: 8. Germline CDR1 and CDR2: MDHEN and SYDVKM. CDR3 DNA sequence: TGTGCCAGTTTGACAGGGGGCTTGGGCACCGGGGAGCTGTTTTTT. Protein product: CASLTGGLGTGELFF.

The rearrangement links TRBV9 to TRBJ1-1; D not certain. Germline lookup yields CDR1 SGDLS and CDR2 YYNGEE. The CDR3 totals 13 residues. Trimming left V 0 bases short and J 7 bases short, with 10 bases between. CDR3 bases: TGTGCCAGCAGCGTAGGGGCCGAAAGTGAAGCTTTCTTT. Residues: CASSVGAESEAFF.

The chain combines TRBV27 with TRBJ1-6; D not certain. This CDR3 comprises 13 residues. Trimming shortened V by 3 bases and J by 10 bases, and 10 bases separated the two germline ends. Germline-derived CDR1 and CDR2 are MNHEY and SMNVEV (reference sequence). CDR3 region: CASSFGVGSPLHF. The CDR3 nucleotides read TGTGCCAGCAGTTTTGGGGTTGGATCACCCCTCCACTTT.